This T cell receptor beta chain was recovered during a study of graft-versus-host responses after intestinal transplantation. Produced via immunoSEQ multiplex PCR; TCRdb's table is partial and in-frame only. The sample shows about 39,000 clones, 93% of them seen only once. Points on this clone: Its antigen is still unknown.

Trimming stripped 1 base from V and 0 bases from J, with 16 bases between. The CDR3 is 18 residues long. Germline CDR1 is SEHNR and CDR2 is FQNEAQ (reference sequence). The sequence came from a human donor who was the organ donor for an intestinal transplant. The V and J genes are TRBV7-9 and TRBJ2-1; D gene ambiguous. The starting material was unstimulated CD8+ T cells sorted from spleen or lymph node cells, obtained before transplant. The CDR3 reads CASSLVVLDHSSYNEQFF. The CDR3 nucleotides read TGTGCCAGCAGCTTAGTCGTGTTAGACCACAGCTCCTACAATGAGCAGTTCTTC.